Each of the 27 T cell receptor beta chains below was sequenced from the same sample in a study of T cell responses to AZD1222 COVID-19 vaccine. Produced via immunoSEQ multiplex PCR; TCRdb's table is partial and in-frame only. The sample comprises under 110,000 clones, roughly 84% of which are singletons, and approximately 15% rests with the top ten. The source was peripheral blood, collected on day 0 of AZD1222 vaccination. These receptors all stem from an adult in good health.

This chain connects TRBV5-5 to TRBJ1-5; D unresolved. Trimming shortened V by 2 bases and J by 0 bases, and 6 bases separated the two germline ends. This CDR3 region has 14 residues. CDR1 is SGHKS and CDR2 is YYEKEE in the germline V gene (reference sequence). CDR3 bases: TGTGCCAGCAGCTTATTCGTTAGCAATCAGCCCCAGCATTTT. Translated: CASSLFVSNQPQHF.

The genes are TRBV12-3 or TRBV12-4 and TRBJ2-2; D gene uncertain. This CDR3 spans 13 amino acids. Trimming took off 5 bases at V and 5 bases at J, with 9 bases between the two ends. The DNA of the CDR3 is TGTGCCAGCAGTCCCCATGAAACCGGGGAGCTGTTTTTT. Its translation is CASSPHETGELFF.

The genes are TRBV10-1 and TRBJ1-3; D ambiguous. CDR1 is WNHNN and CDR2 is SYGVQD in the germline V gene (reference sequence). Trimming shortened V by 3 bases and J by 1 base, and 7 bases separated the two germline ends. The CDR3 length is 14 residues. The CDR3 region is CASSEYESGNTIYF. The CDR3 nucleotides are TGCGCCAGCAGTGAATACGAATCTGGAAACACCATATATTTT.

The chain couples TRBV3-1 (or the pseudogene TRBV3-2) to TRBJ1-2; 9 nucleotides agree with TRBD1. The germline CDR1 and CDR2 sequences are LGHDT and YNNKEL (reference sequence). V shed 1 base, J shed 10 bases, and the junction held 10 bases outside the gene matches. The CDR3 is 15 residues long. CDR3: CASSQVWGQGFAYTF. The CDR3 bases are TGTGCCAGCAGCCAAGTTTGGGGACAGGGATTTGCCTACACCTTC.

CDR3 sequence (DNA): TGTGCCTGGTCCAACGGACGCTTGGTCCCCCTCCACTTT. Its translation: CAWSNGRLVPLHF. V usage is TRBV30 and J usage is TRBJ1-6; D call uncertain. The CDR3 loop spans 13 amino acids. V was shortened by 5 bases and J by 13 bases, with 18 bases between the two germline ends. Germline loops: CDR1 GTSNPN, CDR2 SVGIG (reference sequence).

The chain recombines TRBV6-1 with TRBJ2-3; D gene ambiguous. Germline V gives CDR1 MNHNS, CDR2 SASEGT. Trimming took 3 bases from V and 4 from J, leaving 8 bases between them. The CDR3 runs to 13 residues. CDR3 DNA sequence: TGTGCCAGCAGTGATTTCGGATCAGATACGCAGTATTTT. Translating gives CASSDFGSDTQYF.

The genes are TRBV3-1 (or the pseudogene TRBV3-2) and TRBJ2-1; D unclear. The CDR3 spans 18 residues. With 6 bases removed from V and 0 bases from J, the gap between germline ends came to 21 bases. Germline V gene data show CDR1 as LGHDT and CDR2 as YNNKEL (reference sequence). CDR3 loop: CASRAFTPRQSSYNEQFF. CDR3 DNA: TGTGCCAGCAGAGCTTTCACACCCAGGCAGAGCTCCTACAATGAGCAGTTCTTC.

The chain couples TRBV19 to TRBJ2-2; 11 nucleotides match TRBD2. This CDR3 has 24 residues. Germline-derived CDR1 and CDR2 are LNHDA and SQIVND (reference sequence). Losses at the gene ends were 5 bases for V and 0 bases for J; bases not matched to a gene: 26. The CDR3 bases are TGTGCCAGTAGTGGGACAGGGAGGACCATCTGGACTAGCGGGTTCTTTACGAACACCGGGGAGCTGTTTTTT. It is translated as CASSGTGRTIWTSGFFTNTGELFF.

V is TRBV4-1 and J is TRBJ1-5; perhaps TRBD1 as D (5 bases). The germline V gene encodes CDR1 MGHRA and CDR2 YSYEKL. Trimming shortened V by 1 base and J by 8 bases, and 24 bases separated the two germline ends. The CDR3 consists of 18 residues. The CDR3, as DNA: TGCGCCAGCAGCCAAGGCCCCCGGGGGGGACGTCTGGGGGAGCCCCAGCATTTT. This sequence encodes CASSQGPRGGRLGEPQHF.

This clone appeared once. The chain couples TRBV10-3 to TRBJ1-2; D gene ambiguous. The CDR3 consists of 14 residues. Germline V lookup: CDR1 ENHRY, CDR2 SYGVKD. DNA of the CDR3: TGTGTAACGACACCTACAACTCCTAACTATGGCTACACCTTC. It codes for CVTTPTTPNYGYTF.

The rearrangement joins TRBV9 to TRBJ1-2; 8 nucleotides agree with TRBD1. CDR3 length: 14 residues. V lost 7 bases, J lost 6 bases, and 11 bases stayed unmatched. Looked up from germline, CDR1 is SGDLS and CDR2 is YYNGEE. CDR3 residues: CASAPGGEYDGYTF. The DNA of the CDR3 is TGTGCCAGCGCACCAGGGGGCGAGTATGATGGCTACACCTTC.

The CDR3 is CASSLDRGEQYF. The CDR3 nucleotides are TGCGCCAGCAGCTTGGACCGGGGGGAGCAGTACTTC. The rearrangement links TRBV5-1 to TRBJ2-7, with D maybe TRBD2 (6 bases). This CDR3 contains 12 residues. Germline CDR1 is SGHRS and CDR2 is YFSETQ. V gave up 0 bases and J gave up 7 bases, with 8 bases separating them.

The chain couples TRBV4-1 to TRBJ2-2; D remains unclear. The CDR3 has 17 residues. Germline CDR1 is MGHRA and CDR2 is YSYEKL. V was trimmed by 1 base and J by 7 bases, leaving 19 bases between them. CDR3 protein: CASSQVDMGMRSGELFF. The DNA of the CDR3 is TGCGCCAGCAGCCAAGTCGACATGGGGATGAGAAGCGGGGAGCTGTTTTTT.

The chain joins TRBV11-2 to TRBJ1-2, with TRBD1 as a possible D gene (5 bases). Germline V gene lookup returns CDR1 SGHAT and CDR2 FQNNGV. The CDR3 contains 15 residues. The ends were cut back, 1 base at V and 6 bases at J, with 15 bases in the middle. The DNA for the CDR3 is TGTGCCAGCAGCTTAGGTTTGCGGGAGGGGCATGGCTACACCTTC. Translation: CASSLGLREGHGYTF.

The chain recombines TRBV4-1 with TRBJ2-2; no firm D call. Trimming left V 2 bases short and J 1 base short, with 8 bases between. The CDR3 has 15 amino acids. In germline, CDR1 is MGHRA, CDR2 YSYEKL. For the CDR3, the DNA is TGCGCCAGCAGCCAACCCCAGAGGAACACCGGGGAGCTGTTTTTT. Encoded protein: CASSQPQRNTGELFF.

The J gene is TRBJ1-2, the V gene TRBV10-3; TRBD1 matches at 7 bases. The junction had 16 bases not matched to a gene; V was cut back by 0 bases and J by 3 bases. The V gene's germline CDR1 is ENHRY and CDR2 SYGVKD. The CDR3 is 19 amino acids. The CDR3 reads CAISESAERRQTGDYGYTF. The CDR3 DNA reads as TGTGCCATCAGTGAGTCGGCAGAAAGACGTCAAACAGGGGACTATGGCTACACCTTC.

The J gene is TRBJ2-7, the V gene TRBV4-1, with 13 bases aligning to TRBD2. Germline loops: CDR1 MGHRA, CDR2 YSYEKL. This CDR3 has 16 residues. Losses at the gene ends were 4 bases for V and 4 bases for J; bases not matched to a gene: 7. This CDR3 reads CASSLGLAGANYEQYF. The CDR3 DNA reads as TGCGCCAGCAGCCTCGGACTAGCGGGAGCTAATTACGAGCAGTACTTC.

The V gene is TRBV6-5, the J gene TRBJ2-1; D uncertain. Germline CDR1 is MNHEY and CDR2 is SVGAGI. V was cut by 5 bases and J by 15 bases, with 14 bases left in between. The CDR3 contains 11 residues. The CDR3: CASSHGPVGFF. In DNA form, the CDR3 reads TGTGCCAGCAGTCATGGACCAGTCGGGTTCTTC.

As DNA, the CDR3 is TGTGCCAGCAGCCATGGGGGTGTTGGGGCTAGCGGGTTCACAGATACGCAGTATTTT. Protein: CASSHGGVGASGFTDTQYF. J is TRBJ2-3 and V is TRBV9; TRBD2 matches 8 bases. The V gene end was trimmed by 4 bases and the J gene end by 2 bases; junction bases not matched to a gene: 18. Germline CDR1 is SGDLS and CDR2 is YYNGEE. This CDR3 contains 19 residues.

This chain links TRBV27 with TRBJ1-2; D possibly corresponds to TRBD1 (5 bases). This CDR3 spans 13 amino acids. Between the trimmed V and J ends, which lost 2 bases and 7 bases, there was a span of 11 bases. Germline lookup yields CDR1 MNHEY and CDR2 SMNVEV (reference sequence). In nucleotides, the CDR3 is TGTGCCAGCAGTTTAGTCCCTGGGGCTGGCTACACCTTC. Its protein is CASSLVPGAGYTF.

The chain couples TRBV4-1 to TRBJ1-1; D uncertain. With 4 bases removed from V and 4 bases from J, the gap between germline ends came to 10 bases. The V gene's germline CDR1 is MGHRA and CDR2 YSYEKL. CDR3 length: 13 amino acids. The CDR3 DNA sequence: TGCGCCAGCAGCCCGCCTCGGAGCACTGAAGCTTTCTTT. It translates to CASSPPRSTEAFF.

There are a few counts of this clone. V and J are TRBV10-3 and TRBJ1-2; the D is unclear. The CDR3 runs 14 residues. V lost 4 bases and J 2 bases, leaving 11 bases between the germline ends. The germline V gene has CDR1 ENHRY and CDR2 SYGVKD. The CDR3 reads CAISAQNDNYGYTF. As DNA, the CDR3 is TGTGCCATCAGTGCACAGAACGACAACTATGGCTACACCTTC.

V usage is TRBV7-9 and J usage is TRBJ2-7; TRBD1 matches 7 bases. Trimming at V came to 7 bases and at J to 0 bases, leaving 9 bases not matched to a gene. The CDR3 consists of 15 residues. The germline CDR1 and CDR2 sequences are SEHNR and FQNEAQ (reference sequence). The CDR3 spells CASTKNRGPSYEQYF. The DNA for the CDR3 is TGTGCCAGCACCAAAAACAGGGGCCCCTCCTACGAGCAGTACTTC.

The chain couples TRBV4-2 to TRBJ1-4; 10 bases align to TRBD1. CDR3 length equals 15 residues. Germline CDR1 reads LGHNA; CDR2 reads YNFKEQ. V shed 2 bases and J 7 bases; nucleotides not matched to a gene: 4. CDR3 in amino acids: CASSQRQGAGEKLFF. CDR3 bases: TGTGCCAGCAGCCAAAGACAGGGGGCGGGTGAAAAACTGTTTTTT.

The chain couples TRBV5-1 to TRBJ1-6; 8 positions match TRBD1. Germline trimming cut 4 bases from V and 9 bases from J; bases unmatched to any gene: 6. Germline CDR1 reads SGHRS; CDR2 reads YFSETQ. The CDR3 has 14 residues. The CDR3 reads CASSTQGDGSPLHF. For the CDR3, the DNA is TGCGCCAGCAGCACACAGGGGGATGGTTCACCCCTCCACTTT.

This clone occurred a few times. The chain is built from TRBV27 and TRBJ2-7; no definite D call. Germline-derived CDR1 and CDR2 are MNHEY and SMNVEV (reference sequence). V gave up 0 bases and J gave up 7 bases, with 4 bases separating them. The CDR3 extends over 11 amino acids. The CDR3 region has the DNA TGTGCCAGCAGTTTATCTGGGGAGCAGTACTTC. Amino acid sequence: CASSLSGEQYF.

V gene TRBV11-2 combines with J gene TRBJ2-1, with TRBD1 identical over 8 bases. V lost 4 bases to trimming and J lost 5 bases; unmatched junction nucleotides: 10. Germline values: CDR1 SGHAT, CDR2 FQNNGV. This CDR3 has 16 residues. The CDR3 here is CASSSYRGKSHNEQFF. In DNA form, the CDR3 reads TGTGCCAGCAGCTCCTACAGGGGGAAATCTCACAATGAGCAGTTCTTC.